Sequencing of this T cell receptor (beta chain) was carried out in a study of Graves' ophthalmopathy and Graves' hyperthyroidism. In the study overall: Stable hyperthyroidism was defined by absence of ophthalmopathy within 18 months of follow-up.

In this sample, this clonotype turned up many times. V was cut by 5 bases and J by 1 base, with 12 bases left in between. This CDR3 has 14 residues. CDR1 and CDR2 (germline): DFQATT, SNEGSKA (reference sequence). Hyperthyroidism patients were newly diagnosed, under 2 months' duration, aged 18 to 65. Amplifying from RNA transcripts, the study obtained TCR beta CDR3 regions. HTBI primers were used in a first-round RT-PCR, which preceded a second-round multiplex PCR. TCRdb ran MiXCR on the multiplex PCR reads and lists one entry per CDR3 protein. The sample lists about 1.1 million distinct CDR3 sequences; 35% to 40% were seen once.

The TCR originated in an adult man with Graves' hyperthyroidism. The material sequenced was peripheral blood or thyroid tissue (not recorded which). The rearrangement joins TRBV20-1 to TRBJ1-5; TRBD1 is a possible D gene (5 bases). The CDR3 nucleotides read TGCAGTGCTTGGGACCCGGACAGCAATCAGCCCCAGCATTTT. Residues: CSAWDPDSNQPQHF.